One sample yielded the 16 T cell receptor beta chains listed below, sequenced in a study of shared clonotypes between healthy human individuals. Assay: immunoSEQ multiplex PCR; the TCRdb copy retains only in-frame clones and omits some. The sample has millions of clones; roughly nine tenths are singletons. The sample was naive CD4+ T cells sorted from blood. Subset here: CD45RA+ positively selected. The receptors stem from a man aged 18-30 years in good health.

This sequence joins TRBV28 and TRBJ2-7; D is unresolved. V gave up 10 bases and J gave up 5 bases, with 18 bases separating them. The V gene's germline CDR1 is MDHEN and CDR2 SYDVKM. CDR3 size: 13 residues. This CDR3 reads CAILGPVGNEQYF. In DNA form, the CDR3 reads TGTGCCATACTTGGCCCTGTGGGGAACGAGCAGTACTTC.

The chain uses TRBV29-1 and TRBJ2-7, with D perhaps TRBD1 (6 bases). CDR1 and CDR2 (germline): SQVTM, ANQGSEA. The CDR3 covers 15 residues. V lost 2 bases, J lost 4 bases, and 18 bases lay in between. The CDR3 DNA reads TGCAGCGTTGAATTAATGGGGGCAGGAAGATACGAGCAGTACTTC. Amino acids: CSVELMGAGRYEQYF.

The chain couples TRBV28 to TRBJ1-5, with D hard to call. This CDR3 has 14 residues. Germline-derived CDR1 and CDR2 are MDHEN and SYDVKM. V lost 4 bases, J lost 8 bases, and 15 bases lay in between. The CDR3 spells CASSSDPQVKPQHF. CDR3 coding DNA: TGTGCCAGCAGTTCCGACCCCCAGGTAAAGCCCCAGCATTTT.

On this clone itself: The identical CDR3 is also encoded by other nucleotide sequences in the sample. V is TRBV18 and J is TRBJ1-5; 8 bases are a match to TRBD1. V lost 3 bases to trimming and J lost 4 bases; unmatched junction nucleotides: 2. This CDR3 has 14 amino acids. Germline V gene sequence: CDR1 KGHSH, CDR2 LQKENI. CDR3 amino acids: CASSPTGGNQPQHF. CDR3 DNA: TGTGCCAGCTCACCCACAGGGGGTAATCAGCCCCAGCATTTT.

In its sample, this clone was seen a few times. The J gene is TRBJ1-1, the V gene TRBV7-3, with a weak D call TRBD1 (6 bases). Germline loops: CDR1 SGHTA, CDR2 FQGTGA. V lost 3 bases and J lost 0, with 8 bases in between. The CDR3 runs 14 residues. The CDR3 sequence: CASSFSGVNTEAFF. As DNA, the CDR3 is TGTGCCAGCAGCTTTTCAGGGGTGAACACTGAAGCTTTCTTT. The variable domain in full, completed from reference TRBV7-3 and TRBJ1-1, reads GAGVSQTPSNKVTEKGKYVELRCDPISGHTALYWYRQSLGQGPEFLIYFQGTGAADDSGLPNDRFFAVRPEGSVSTLKIQRTERGDSAVYLCASSFSGVNTEAFFGQGTRLTVV.

The J gene is TRBJ1-5, the V gene TRBV28, with D maybe TRBD1 (5 bases). This CDR3 is 15 amino acids long. V shed 5 bases and J shed 3 bases, with 14 bases lying between them. Germline V CDR1 and CDR2: MDHEN, SYDVKM. CDR3 bases: TGTGCCAGCAGTCCAAGGGACGGATACAATCAGCCCCAGCATTTT. Translating gives CASSPRDGYNQPQHF. The whole variable domain, remainder taken from reference TRBV28 and TRBJ1-5, is DVKVTQSSRYLVKRTGEKVFLECVQDMDHENMFWYRQDPGLGLRLIYFSYDVKMKEKGDIPEGYSVSREKKERFSLILESASTNQTSMYLCASSPRDGYNQPQHFGDGTRLSIL.

The V call is TRBV7-2, the J call TRBJ1-5, with 8 bases that match TRBD1. V shed 5 bases, J shed 5 bases, and the junction held 8 bases outside the gene matches. CDR3 length: 15 residues. Germline V gene lookup returns CDR1 SGHTA and CDR2 FQGNSA. CDR3 sequence: CASSPPGGPDQPQHF. For the CDR3, the DNA is TGTGCCAGCAGCCCGCCAGGGGGCCCGGATCAGCCCCAGCATTTT.

V is TRBV5-4 and J is TRBJ2-2; 8 positions agree with TRBD1. This CDR3 has 14 residues. J gave up 5 bases and V 4 bases, and 4 bases lay outside the gene matches. CDR1 is SGHNT, CDR2 YYREEE, per germline (reference sequence). CDR3 protein: CASSQRQGTGELFF. CDR3 bases: TGTGCCAGCAGCCAACGACAGGGGACCGGGGAGCTGTTTTTT. Using reference TRBV5-4 and TRBJ2-2 for the parts outside the CDR3, the full variable domain is ETGVTQSPTHLIKTRGQQVTLRCSSQSGHNTVSWYQQALGQGPQFIFQYYREEENGRGNFPPRFSGLQFPNYSSELNVNALELDDSALYLCASSQRQGTGELFFGEGSRLTVL.

J is TRBJ1-6 and V is TRBV9; D call uncertain. The V end was cut by 4 bases, the J end by 3 bases, with 5 bases between. Germline CDR1 is SGDLS and CDR2 is YYNGEE. This CDR3 is built from 13 residues. Here the CDR3 DNA reads TGTGCCAGCAGCCCCGACTATAATTCACCCCTCCACTTT. The encoded protein is CASSPDYNSPLHF.

Remarks on this clone: The same CDR3 also results from other DNA sequences found in this sample. The chain is built from TRBV18 and TRBJ1-1; D call uncertain. The CDR3 extends over 13 amino acids. The V gene lost 0 bases and the J gene lost 1 base, with 3 bases spanning the gap. Germline CDR1 KGHSH, CDR2 LQKENI. The CDR3, as DNA: TGTGCCAGCTCACCACCGTCGAACACTGAAGCTTTCTTT. It encodes CASSPPSNTEAFF.

This clone appeared once. Other nucleotide sequences in the sample specify the same CDR3. The chain uses TRBV7-2 and TRBJ1-5; tentatively, D is TRBD1 (6 bases). This CDR3 spans 15 amino acids. V lost 1 base to trimming and J lost 1 base, with 8 bases between them. Germline V lookup: CDR1 SGHTA, CDR2 FQGNSA. The CDR3 nucleotides are TGTGCCAGCAGCTTAGAGGGGGTCAGCAATCAGCCCCAGCATTTT. It codes for CASSLEGVSNQPQHF.

The V call is TRBV6-5, the J call TRBJ2-1, with TRBD1 as a possible D gene (6 bases). The CDR3 has 12 amino acids. V lost 9 bases, J lost 9 bases, and 15 bases lay in between. CDR1 MNHEY and CDR2 SVGAGI come from the germline V gene. CDR3 nucleotide sequence: TGTGCCAGTACTTATGGGGGCGGTGAGCAGTTCTTC. It encodes CASTYGGGEQFF.

The sample holds one count of this clone. The identical CDR3 is also encoded by other nucleotide sequences in the sample. The chain couples TRBV5-1 to TRBJ1-1; 9 positions match TRBD1. Germline-derived CDR1 and CDR2 are SGHRS and YFSETQ. This CDR3 contains 15 residues. Losses at the gene ends were 4 bases for V and 5 bases for J; bases not matched to a gene: 9. CDR3 sequence (DNA): TGCGCCAGCAGCCTAGAACAGGGGGCCGGGACTGAAGCTTTCTTT. Residues: CASSLEQGAGTEAFF. The entire variable domain, with the rest obtained from reference TRBV5-1 and TRBJ1-1, is as follows: KAGVTQTPRYLIKTRGQQVTLSCSPISGHRSVSWYQQTPGQGLQFLFEYFSETQRNKGNFPGRFSGRQFSNSRSEMNVSTLELGDSALYLCASSLEQGAGTEAFFGQGTRLTVV.

On this clone itself: At the DNA level, this CDR3 is encoded by other sequences in the same sample as well. This chain uses TRBV28 with TRBJ1-2; 8 bases map to TRBD1. CDR1 is MDHEN and CDR2 is SYDVKM in the germline V gene. The CDR3 sequence is 13 residues long. The V gene end was trimmed by 5 bases and the J gene end by 5 bases; junction bases not matched to a gene: 4. The DNA of the CDR3 is TGTGCCAGCAGTCTACAGGGGGTGTATGGCTACACCTTC. It translates to CASSLQGVYGYTF.

This clone appeared a single time. The J gene is TRBJ2-2, the V gene TRBV6-5; 8 nucleotides align to TRBD1. This CDR3 has 14 residues. The germline gives CDR1 MNHEY, CDR2 SVGAGI. V trimming: 6 bases; J trimming: 6 bases; junction bases outside the gene matches: 6. DNA of the CDR3: TGTGCCAGCAGAAGAGGACAGGGAGCCGGGGAGCTGTTTTTT. It translates to CASRRGQGAGELFF.

The V gene is TRBV4-3, the J gene TRBJ2-7; D not resolved. Germline V gene sequence: CDR1 LGHNA, CDR2 YSLEER. V was clipped by 0 bases and J by 2 bases, with 14 bases between them. The CDR3 is 16 residues long. The CDR3 sequence is CASSQDWTLPPYEQYF. CDR3 sequence (DNA): TGCGCCAGCAGCCAAGATTGGACCTTGCCCCCCTACGAGCAGTACTTC.